This T cell receptor (beta chain) was documented in a study of CD8 T cells in Susac syndrome. Random hexamers were used to reverse transcribe an amount of roughly 0.45 to 1 ug RNA. A multiplex approach, immunoSEQ multiplex PCR, amplified TCR beta CDR3 across 54 Vbeta and 13 Jbeta. TCRdb used MiXCR to reprocess the immunoSEQ multiplex PCR reads, holding one entry per CDR3 protein. The sample contains about 150,000 distinct CDR3 sequences, around 95% of which appear only once. This CDR3 spans 17 amino acids. V was clipped by 4 bases and J by 1 base, with 19 bases between them. Germline V gene lookup returns CDR1 PRHDT and CDR2 FYEKMQ (reference sequence). Details on this clonotype: Its antigen is unknown.

Whole-study results and caveats: The study's TCR sequencing and HLA analysis drew on a certain number of individuals. That number was acknowledged as relatively small.

TCR beta was sequenced from blood CD8+ and CD4+ T cells. CD8+ and CD4+ T cells were negatively isolated; TEMRA cells were FACS-enriched. Sequences were obtained from CD8+ T cells from PBMCs. This TCR was sampled from a human donor with multiple sclerosis. The rearrangement links TRBV13 to TRBJ1-1, with D possibly being TRBD1 (5 bases). The CDR3 DNA is TGTGCCAGCAGCTCGGGGGGGATGTCCGACAGGAACACTGAAGCTTTCTTT. This gives the protein CASSSGGMSDRNTEAFF.